These 4 T cell receptor beta chains were all obtained from the same sample, sequenced in a study of blood T cells in healthy people across ages. A second roughly 6 to 12 cycle PCR used barcoded and J-beta primers. MiXCR was run by TCRdb on the 5' RACE reads, yielding one entry per CDR3 protein. The table records about 1.5 million distinct CDR3 sequences, 35% to 45% of them present only once. Specimen: blood. These receptors came from a woman younger than 35 in good health.

This rearrangement joins TRBV29-1 to TRBJ2-1; possibly TRBD1 for D (5 bases). The CDR3 is 12 amino acids. Germline lookup yields CDR1 SQVTM and CDR2 ANQGSEA. V gave up 0 bases and J gave up 12 bases, with 12 bases separating them. CDR3 bases: TGCAGCGTTGAAGATCTACGTCAGGGGCAGTTCTTC. Protein sequence: CSVEDLRQGQFF.

CDR3 in DNA: TGTGCCAGCAGCCCGACTGGGACTAGCTACAATGAGCAGTTCTTC. Translation: CASSPTGTSYNEQFF. The rearrangement joins TRBV7-2 to TRBJ2-1, with TRBD2 matching 8 bases. There are 15 residues in the CDR3. CDR1 is SGHTA and CDR2 is FQGNSA in the germline V gene. The V and J ends lost 5 bases and 3 bases, in that order; junction bases with no gene match: 6.

This chain uses TRBV30 with TRBJ2-7, with 7 bases fitting TRBD1. The CDR3 runs 17 residues. In germline, CDR1 is GTSNPN, CDR2 SVGIG (reference sequence). Unmatched junction bases numbered 16, after V lost 4 bases and J lost 1 base. The CDR3 DNA reads TGTGCCTGGAATACAGACGAGAGGGACAGAGGATCCTACGAGCAGTACTTC. It is translated as CAWNTDERDRGSYEQYF.

This clonotype was found a few times. This chain uses TRBV7-8 with TRBJ1-2; 7 bases map to TRBD1. J was trimmed by 2 bases and V by 5 bases; bases with no gene match: 11. CDR1 and CDR2 (germline): SGHVS, FQNEAQ. This CDR3 has 16 amino acids. CDR3 sequence: CASSPRTGLRNYGYTF. CDR3 DNA sequence: TGTGCCAGCAGCCCCCGGACAGGACTACGAAACTATGGCTACACCTTC. Using reference TRBV7-8 and TRBJ1-2 for the parts outside the CDR3, the full variable domain is GAGVSQSPRYKVAKRGQDVALRCDPISGHVSLFWYQQALGQGPEFLTYFQNEAQLDKSGLPSDRFFAERPEGSVSTLKIQRTQQEDSAVYLCASSPRTGLRNYGYTFGSGTRLTVV.